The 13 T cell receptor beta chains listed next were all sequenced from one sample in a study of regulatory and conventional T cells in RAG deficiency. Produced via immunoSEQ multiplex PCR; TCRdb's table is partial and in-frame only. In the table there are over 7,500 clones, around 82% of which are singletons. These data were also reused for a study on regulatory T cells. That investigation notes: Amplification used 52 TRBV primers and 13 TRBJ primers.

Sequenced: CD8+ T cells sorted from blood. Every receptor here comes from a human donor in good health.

The chain's CDR3 is CASRGRGSTDTQYF. Written as DNA, the CDR3 is TGTGCCAGCAGGGGCAGGGGGAGCACAGATACGCAGTATTTT. The gene calls are TRBV2 and TRBJ2-3, with 7 bases matching TRBD1. V was clipped by 6 bases and J by 0 bases; unmatched bases: 3. Germline CDR1 is SNHLY and CDR2 is FYNNEI. The CDR3 extends over 14 amino acids.

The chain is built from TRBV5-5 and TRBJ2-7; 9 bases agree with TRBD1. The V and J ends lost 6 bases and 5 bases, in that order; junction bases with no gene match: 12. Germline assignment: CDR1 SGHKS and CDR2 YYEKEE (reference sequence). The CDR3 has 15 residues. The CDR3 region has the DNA TGTGCCAGCACCATAAAGGACAGGGGTCTGGACGAGCAGTACTTC. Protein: CASTIKDRGLDEQYF.

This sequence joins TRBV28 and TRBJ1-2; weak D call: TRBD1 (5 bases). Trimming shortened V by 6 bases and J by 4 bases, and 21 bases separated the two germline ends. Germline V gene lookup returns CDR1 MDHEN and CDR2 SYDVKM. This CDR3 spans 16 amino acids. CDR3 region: CASRQRDHPTIYGYTF. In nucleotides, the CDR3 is TGTGCCAGCAGACAAAGGGACCACCCCACAATCTATGGCTACACCTTC.

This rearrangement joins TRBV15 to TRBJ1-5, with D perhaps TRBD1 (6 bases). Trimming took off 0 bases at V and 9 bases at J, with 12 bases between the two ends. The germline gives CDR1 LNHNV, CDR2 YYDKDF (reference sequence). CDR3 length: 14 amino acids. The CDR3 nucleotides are TGTGCCACCAGCAGAGACAGGGGCGGTCGGCCCCAGCATTTT. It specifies CATSRDRGGRPQHF. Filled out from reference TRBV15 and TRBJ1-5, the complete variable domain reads DAMVIQNPRYQVTQFGKPVTLSCSQTLNHNVMYWYQQKSSQAPKLLFHYYDKDFNNEADTPDNFQSRRPNTSFCFLDIRSPGLGDTAMYLCATSRDRGGRPQHFGDGTRLSIL.

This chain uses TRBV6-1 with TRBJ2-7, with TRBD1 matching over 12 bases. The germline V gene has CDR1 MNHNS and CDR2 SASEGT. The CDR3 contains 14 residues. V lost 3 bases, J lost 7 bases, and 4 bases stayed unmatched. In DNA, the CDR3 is TGTGCCAGCAGTGAGGGACAGGGGGCGGAAGAGCAGTACTTC. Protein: CASSEGQGAEEQYF.

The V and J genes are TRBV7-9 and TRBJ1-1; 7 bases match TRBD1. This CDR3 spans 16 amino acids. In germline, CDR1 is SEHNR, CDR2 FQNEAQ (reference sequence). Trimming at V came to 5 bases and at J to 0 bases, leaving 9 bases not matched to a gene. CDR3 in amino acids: CASSPRQGSMNTEAFF. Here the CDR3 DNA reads TGTGCCAGCAGCCCAAGACAGGGTAGCATGAACACTGAAGCTTTCTTT.

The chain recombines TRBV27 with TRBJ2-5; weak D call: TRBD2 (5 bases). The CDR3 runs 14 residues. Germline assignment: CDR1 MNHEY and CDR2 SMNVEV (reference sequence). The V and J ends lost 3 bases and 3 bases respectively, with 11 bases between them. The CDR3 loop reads CASSFVLAKETQYF. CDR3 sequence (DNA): TGTGCCAGCAGTTTCGTCCTAGCTAAAGAGACCCAGTACTTC.

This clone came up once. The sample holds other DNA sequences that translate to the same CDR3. CDR3 region: CASSIGPAGEQYF. CDR3 nucleotide sequence: TGTGCCAGTAGTATAGGACCAGCGGGCGAGCAGTACTTC. The J gene is TRBJ2-7, the V gene TRBV19; perhaps TRBD2 as D (6 bases). CDR1 is LNHDA, CDR2 SQIVND, per germline (reference sequence). Trimming removed 1 base from V and 6 bases from J, with 10 bases in between. The length of the CDR3 is 13 residues.

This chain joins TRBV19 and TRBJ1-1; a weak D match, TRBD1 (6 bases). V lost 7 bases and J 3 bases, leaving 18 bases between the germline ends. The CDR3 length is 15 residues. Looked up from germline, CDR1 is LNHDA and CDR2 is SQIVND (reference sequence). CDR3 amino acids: CASTERGGWYTEAFF. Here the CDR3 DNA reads TGTGCCAGTACCGAGCGGGGGGGCTGGTACACTGAAGCTTTCTTT.

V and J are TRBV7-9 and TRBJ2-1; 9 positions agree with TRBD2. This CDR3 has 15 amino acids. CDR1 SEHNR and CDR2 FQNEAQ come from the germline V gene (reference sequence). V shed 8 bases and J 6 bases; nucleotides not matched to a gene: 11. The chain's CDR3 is CASGLLAGVSNEQFF. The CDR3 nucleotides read TGTGCCAGCGGGCTCTTAGCGGGAGTGTCCAATGAGCAGTTCTTC.

CDR3 DNA sequence: TGTGCCAGCAGCTTGACAGGATTTCCTAACTATGGCTACACCTTC. It yields the protein CASSLTGFPNYGYTF. V and J are TRBV5-4 and TRBJ1-2, with D perhaps matching TRBD1 (5 bases). From germline, CDR1 is SGHNT and CDR2 YYREEE (reference sequence). The CDR3 is 15 amino acids. V was clipped by 1 base and J by 0 bases, with 10 bases between them.

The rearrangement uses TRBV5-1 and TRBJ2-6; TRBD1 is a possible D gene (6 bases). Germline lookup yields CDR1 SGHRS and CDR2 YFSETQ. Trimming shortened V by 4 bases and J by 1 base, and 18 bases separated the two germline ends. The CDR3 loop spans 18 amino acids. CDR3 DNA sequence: TGCGCCAGCAGCACCCTTACAGGGTCGATGTCTGGGGCCAACGTCCTGACTTTC. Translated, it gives CASSTLTGSMSGANVLTF.

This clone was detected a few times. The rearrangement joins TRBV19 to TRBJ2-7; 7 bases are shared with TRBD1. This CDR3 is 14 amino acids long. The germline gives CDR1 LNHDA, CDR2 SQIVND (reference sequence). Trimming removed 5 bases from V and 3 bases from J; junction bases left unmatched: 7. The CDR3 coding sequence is TGTGCCAGTAGTGCCCCTGGGACAGACTACGAGCAGTACTTC. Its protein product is CASSAPGTDYEQYF.